This TCR beta chain comes out of a study of neoadjuvant anti-PD-1 for oral cavity cancer. Study-level information: Before surgery, most patients got three to four biweekly 3 mg/kg nivolumab doses.

The CDR3 spans 11 residues. Germline CDR1 reads MNHEY; CDR2 reads SVGAGI. V was clipped by 4 bases and J by 15 bases; unmatched bases: 4. These newly diagnosed stage II-IVA oral cavity squamous cell carcinoma patients had no prior systemic or radiation treatment. Six replicates per PBMC sample, mostly from 400 to 500 ng of genomic DNA. Libraries were prepared by immunoSEQ multiplex PCR; TCRdb keeps only in-frame clonotypes and omits some of them. Here the sample spans 15,000 or so clones, less than 80% being singletons. The sequence was obtained from a person between 40 and 79 years old with oral cavity squamous cell carcinoma. The sample in question was PBMCs, obtained before nivolumab (anti-PD-1) treatment. The rearrangement joins TRBV6-5 to TRBJ2-1, with 9 bases identical to TRBD2. CDR3 DNA: TGTGCCAGCAGTTCCCTAGCGGGAAGGTTCTTC. Translation gives CASSSLAGRFF.